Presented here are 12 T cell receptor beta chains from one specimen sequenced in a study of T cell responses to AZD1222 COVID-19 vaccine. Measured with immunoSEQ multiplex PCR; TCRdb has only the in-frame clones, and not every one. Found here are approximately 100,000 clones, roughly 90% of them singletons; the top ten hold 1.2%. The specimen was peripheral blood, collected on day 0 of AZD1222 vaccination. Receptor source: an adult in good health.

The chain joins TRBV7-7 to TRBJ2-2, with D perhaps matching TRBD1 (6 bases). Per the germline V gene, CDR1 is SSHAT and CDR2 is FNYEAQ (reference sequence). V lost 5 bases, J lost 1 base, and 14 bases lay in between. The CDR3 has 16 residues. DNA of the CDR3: TGTGCCAGCAGCCCTCTAACCAGGGGGAACACCGGGGAGCTGTTTTTT. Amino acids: CASSPLTRGNTGELFF.

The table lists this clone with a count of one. CDR3 in DNA: TGTGCCTGGAGTGTTGGGGATTATCAGCCCCAGCATTTT. Its protein is CAWSVGDYQPQHF. V and J are TRBV30 and TRBJ1-5; D is uncertain. Trimming took off 0 bases at V and 5 bases at J, with 8 bases between the two ends. Germline V lookup: CDR1 GTSNPN, CDR2 SVGIG (reference sequence). The CDR3 runs 13 residues.

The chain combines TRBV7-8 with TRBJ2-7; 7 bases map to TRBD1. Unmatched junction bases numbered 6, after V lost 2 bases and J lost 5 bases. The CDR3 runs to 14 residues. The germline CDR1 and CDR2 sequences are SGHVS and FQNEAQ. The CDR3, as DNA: TGTGCCAGCAGCTTAATATCGACAGGGAACGAGCAGTACTTC. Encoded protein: CASSLISTGNEQYF.

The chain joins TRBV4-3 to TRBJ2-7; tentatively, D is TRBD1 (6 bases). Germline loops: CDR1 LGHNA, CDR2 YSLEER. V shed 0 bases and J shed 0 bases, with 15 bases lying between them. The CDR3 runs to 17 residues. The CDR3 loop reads CASSQDVWGQGSYEQYF. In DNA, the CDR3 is TGCGCCAGCAGCCAAGATGTGTGGGGGCAAGGCTCCTACGAGCAGTACTTC.

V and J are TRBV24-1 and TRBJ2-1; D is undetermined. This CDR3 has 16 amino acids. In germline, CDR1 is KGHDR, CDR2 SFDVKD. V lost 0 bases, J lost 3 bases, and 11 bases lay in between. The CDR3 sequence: CATSDLGPSVYNEQFF. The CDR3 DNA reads TGTGCCACCAGTGATTTGGGCCCCTCCGTCTACAATGAGCAGTTCTTC.

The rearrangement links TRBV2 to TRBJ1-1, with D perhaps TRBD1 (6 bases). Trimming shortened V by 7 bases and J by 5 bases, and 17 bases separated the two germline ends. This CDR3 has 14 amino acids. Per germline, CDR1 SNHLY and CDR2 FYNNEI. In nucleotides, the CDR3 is TGTGCCAGCAAACGGGGGCCCTTGGGGACTGAAGCTTTCTTT. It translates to CASKRGPLGTEAFF.

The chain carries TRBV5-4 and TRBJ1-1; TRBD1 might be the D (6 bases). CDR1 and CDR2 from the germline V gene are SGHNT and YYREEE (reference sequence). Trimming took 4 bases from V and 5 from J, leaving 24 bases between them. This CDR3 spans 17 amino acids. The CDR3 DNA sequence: TGTGCCAGCAGCCCCGAAGTGGGGAGGATGAGGGGGACTGAAGCTTTCTTT. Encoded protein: CASSPEVGRMRGTEAFF.

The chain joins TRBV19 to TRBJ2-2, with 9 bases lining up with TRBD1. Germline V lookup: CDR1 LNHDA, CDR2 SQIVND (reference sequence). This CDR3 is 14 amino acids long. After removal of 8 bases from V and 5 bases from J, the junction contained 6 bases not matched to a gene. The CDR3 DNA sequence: TGTGCCAGTCAACAGGGGGCGCGGACCGGGGAGCTGTTTTTT. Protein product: CASQQGARTGELFF.

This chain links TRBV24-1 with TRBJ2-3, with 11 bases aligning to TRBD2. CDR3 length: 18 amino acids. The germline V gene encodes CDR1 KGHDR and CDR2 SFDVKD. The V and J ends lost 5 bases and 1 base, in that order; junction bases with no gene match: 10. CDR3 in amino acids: CATSGRGTSGLRTDTQYF. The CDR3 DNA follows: TGTGCCACCAGTGGCCGGGGGACTAGCGGACTACGCACAGATACGCAGTATTTT.

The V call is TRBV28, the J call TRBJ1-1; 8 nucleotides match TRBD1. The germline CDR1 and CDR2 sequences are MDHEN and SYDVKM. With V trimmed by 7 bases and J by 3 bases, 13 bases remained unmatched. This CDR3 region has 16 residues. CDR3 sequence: CASTHSRTGRDTEAFF. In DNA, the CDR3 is TGTGCCAGCACCCACTCACGGACAGGGAGAGACACTGAAGCTTTCTTT.

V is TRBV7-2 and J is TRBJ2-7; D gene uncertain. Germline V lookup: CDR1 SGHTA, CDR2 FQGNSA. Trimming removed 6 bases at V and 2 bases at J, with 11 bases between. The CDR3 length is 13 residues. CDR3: CASSPTGAYEQYF. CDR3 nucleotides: TGTGCCAGCAGTCCAACTGGTGCCTACGAGCAGTACTTC. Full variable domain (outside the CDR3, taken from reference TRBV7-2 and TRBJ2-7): GAGVSQSPSNKVTEKGKDVELRCDPISGHTALYWYRQSLGQGLEFLIYFQGNSAPDKSGLPSDRFSAERTGGSVSTLTIQRTQQEDSAVYLCASSPTGAYEQYFGPGTRLTVT.

CDR3 coding DNA: TGCACCAGCAGCCAAGGGGGCCTGGCGGGCCGGTCCTACAATGAGCAGTTCTTC. Translation: CTSSQGGLAGRSYNEQFF. The rearrangement uses TRBV1 and TRBJ2-1. TRBV1 is noted as a pseudogene. The CDR3 loop spans 18 amino acids.